The 27 T cell receptor beta chains reported below all come from one sample, sequenced in a study of T cell repertoires in cytomegalovirus infection. TCRdb re-called the reads with MiXCR, one entry per CDR3 protein. Of about 180,000 distinct CDR3 sequences listed, approximately 15% are singletons. The sample consisted of PBMCs. These receptors were collected from a human donor in good health (CMV status not recorded). Some clones in this sample may be carry-over from other donors' samples.

This clonotype was recorded at least ten times. The rearrangement joins TRBV7-3 to TRBJ1-1; D call uncertain. The germline V gene has CDR1 SGHTA and CDR2 FQGTGA. This CDR3 comprises 13 residues. Trimming removed 4 bases at V and 4 bases at J, with 10 bases between. The CDR3 is CASSSILTTEAFF. CDR3 bases: TGTGCCAGCAGCTCCATCTTAACCACTGAAGCTTTCTTT.

This clonotype was counted ten times or more. The chain recombines TRBV7-2 with TRBJ2-5; 7 bases are shared with TRBD2. Germline values: CDR1 SGHTA, CDR2 FQGNSA. The CDR3 totals 16 residues. The V and J ends lost 1 base and 1 base, in that order; junction bases with no gene match: 6. CDR3 sequence: CASSLGGGTIQETQYF. The DNA for the CDR3 is TGTGCCAGCAGCTTAGGCGGCGGGACTATCCAAGAGACCCAGTACTTC.

This clonotype appeared many times. The rearrangement links TRBV7-2 to TRBJ2-3; the D is unclear. From germline, CDR1 is SGHTA and CDR2 FQGNSA. This CDR3 contains 12 residues. V was trimmed by 6 bases and J by 2 bases, leaving 6 bases between them. CDR3 amino acids: CASRSVTDTQYF. The DNA of the CDR3 is TGTGCCAGCAGGTCCGTCACAGATACGCAGTATTTT.

This clonotype occurred many times. This chain uses TRBV7-3 with TRBJ2-2, with 10 nucleotides matching TRBD1. The ends lost 0 bases at V and 5 bases at J; junction bases unmatched: 3. The CDR3 sequence is 16 residues long. Per the germline V gene, CDR1 is SGHTA and CDR2 is FQGTGA. This chain's CDR3 is CASSLTRTGGTGELFF. DNA for the CDR3: TGTGCCAGCAGCTTAACGAGGACAGGGGGAACCGGGGAGCTGTTTTTT.

Only a few counts were recorded for this clonotype. The chain is built from TRBV7-2 and TRBJ1-6; D uncertain. Germline lookup yields CDR1 SGHTA and CDR2 FQGNSA. V lost 0 bases, J lost 11 bases, and 5 bases lay in between. CDR3 length: 12 residues. This chain's CDR3 is CASSLAGAPLHF. Written as DNA, the CDR3 is TGTGCCAGCAGCTTAGCGGGAGCACCCCTCCACTTT.

This clonotype appeared a few times. V is TRBV5-1 and J is TRBJ2-1; D might be TRBD1 (6 bases). CDR3 length: 20 amino acids. V was trimmed by 0 bases and J by 2 bases, leaving 24 bases between them. Germline CDR1 reads SGHRS; CDR2 reads YFSETQ. The DNA for the CDR3 is TGCGCCAGCAGCTTGGGTTGGGCAGGGGAACTAAGGGGGACCTACAATGAGCAGTTCTTC. Translating it yields CASSLGWAGELRGTYNEQFF. The complete variable domain, with remaining parts taken from reference TRBV5-1 and TRBJ2-1, reads KAGVTQTPRYLIKTRGQQVTLSCSPISGHRSVSWYQQTPGQGLQFLFEYFSETQRNKGNFPGRFSGRQFSNSRSEMNVSTLELGDSALYLCASSLGWAGELRGTYNEQFFGPGTRLTVL.

Concerning this clonotype: Being one base from a much bigger clone, this may be a read error. This chain joins TRBV11-2 and TRBJ2-2; 12 bases are a match to TRBD2. In germline, CDR1 is SGHAT, CDR2 FQNNGV. The CDR3 contains 15 residues. CDR3 amino acids: CASSLTSGGVGKLFF. The DNA for the CDR3 is TGTGCCAGCAGCTTGACTAGCGGGGGAGTCGGGAAGCTGTTTTTT.

This clonotype was counted many times. CDR3: CASSPRALSYNEQFF. The CDR3 DNA reads as TGTGCCAGCAGCCCTCGCGCCCTATCCTACAATGAGCAGTTCTTC. The rearrangement joins TRBV7-3 to TRBJ2-1; D is unclear. The length of the CDR3 is 15 residues. In germline, CDR1 is SGHTA, CDR2 FQGTGA. V lost 5 bases, J lost 1 base, and 12 bases lay in between.

This sequence joins TRBV19 and TRBJ2-7; possibly TRBD2 for D (5 bases). Germline V gene sequence: CDR1 LNHDA, CDR2 SQIVND (reference sequence). This CDR3 spans 15 amino acids. V gave up 0 bases and J gave up 5 bases, with 14 bases separating them. CDR3 nucleotides: TGTGCCAGTAGTATAGAGCGAGCGGCCGTGGACGAGCAGTACTTC. The encoded protein is CASSIERAAVDEQYF. Full variable domain (outside the CDR3, taken from reference TRBV19 and TRBJ2-7): DGGITQSPKYLFRKEGQNVTLSCEQNLNHDAMYWYRQDPGQGLRLIYYSQIVNDFQKGDIAEGYSVSREKKESFPLTVTSAQKNPTAFYLCASSIERAAVDEQYFGPGTRLTVT.

The sample holds many counts of this clonotype. In nucleotides, the CDR3 is TGTGCCAGCAGCTTAGCAGACCAGCGGGAAAAACTGTTTTTT. Translated, it gives CASSLADQREKLFF. This chain uses TRBV7-9 with TRBJ1-4; D uncertain. The CDR3 has 14 residues. Germline loops: CDR1 SEHNR, CDR2 FQNEAQ (reference sequence). V was pared by 0 bases and J by 8 bases, with 10 bases between. Full variable domain (missing parts from reference TRBV7-9 and TRBJ1-4): DTGVSQNPRHKITKRGQNVTFRCDPISEHNRLYWYRQTLGQGPEFLTYFQNEAQLEKSRLLSDRFSAERPKGSFSTLEIQRTEQGDSAMYLCASSLADQREKLFFGSGTQLSVL.

This clonotype has a count of ten or more. The chain recombines TRBV7-2 with TRBJ2-3, with 8 bases lining up with TRBD2. J lost 2 bases, V lost 5 bases, and 6 bases had no gene match. The CDR3 extends over 15 amino acids. The germline CDR1 and CDR2 sequences are SGHTA and FQGNSA. CDR3 sequence reads: CASSPSSGVTDTQYF. As DNA, the CDR3 is TGTGCCAGCAGCCCGAGTAGCGGGGTCACAGATACGCAGTATTTT. Variable domain in full (rest from reference TRBV7-2 and TRBJ2-3): GAGVSQSPSNKVTEKGKDVELRCDPISGHTALYWYRQSLGQGLEFLIYFQGNSAPDKSGLPSDRFSAERTGGSVSTLTIQRTQQEDSAVYLCASSPSSGVTDTQYFGPGTRLTVL.

This clonotype was observed a few times. This chain joins TRBV30 and TRBJ1-2, with 7 bases lining up with TRBD1. Germline trimming cut 1 base from V and 7 bases from J; bases unmatched to any gene: 6. CDR1 is GTSNPN, CDR2 SVGIG, per germline (reference sequence). The CDR3 runs to 13 residues. CDR3 nucleotide sequence: TGTGCCTGGAGTGGACAGGGATCCGGTGGCTACACCTTC. Protein: CAWSGQGSGGYTF.

In its sample, this clonotype was seen many times. This chain connects TRBV7-3 to TRBJ2-3, with D tentatively TRBD2 (6 bases). CDR3 size: 16 residues. Between the trimmed V and J ends, which lost 4 bases and 4 bases, there was a span of 18 bases. The germline V gene has CDR1 SGHTA and CDR2 FQGTGA. CDR3 bases: TGTGCCAGCAGCTCCTTTAGCGGCAGTGGCGCAGATACGCAGTATTTT. Protein sequence: CASSSFSGSGADTQYF.

This clonotype was observed many times. The chain joins TRBV4-1 to TRBJ1-5; D is unclear. Per the germline V gene, CDR1 is MGHRA and CDR2 is YSYEKL. Trimming pared 1 base from V and 5 bases from J, leaving 15 bases between. This CDR3 has 16 amino acids. This CDR3 reads CASSQGGGGGHQPQHF. CDR3 sequence (DNA): TGCGCCAGCAGCCAAGGTGGAGGAGGTGGCCATCAGCCCCAGCATTTT.

There are many counts of this clonotype. The chain joins TRBV7-9 to TRBJ1-2; 11 nucleotides line up with TRBD1. In germline, CDR1 is SEHNR, CDR2 FQNEAQ (reference sequence). This CDR3 has 15 residues. Germline trimming cut 4 bases from V and 2 bases from J; bases unmatched to any gene: 3. The CDR3 here is CASSWTGGSNYGYTF. DNA for the CDR3: TGTGCCAGCAGCTGGACAGGGGGCTCCAACTATGGCTACACCTTC.

This clonotype showed up many times. The chain is built from TRBV28 and TRBJ1-6; a possible D gene is TRBD1 (5 bases). V was trimmed by 8 bases and J by 0 bases, leaving 8 bases between them. Germline CDR1 reads MDHEN; CDR2 reads SYDVKM. The CDR3 consists of 14 residues. CDR3 in DNA: TGTGCCAGCTACGACAGCTCCTATAATTCACCCCTCCACTTT. Encoded protein: CASYDSSYNSPLHF.

This clonotype appeared many times. The V gene is TRBV7-9, the J gene TRBJ1-2, with 7 bases aligning to TRBD1. The CDR3 has 16 amino acids. The V gene end was trimmed by 3 bases and the J gene end by 0 bases; junction bases not matched to a gene: 7. The germline V gene encodes CDR1 SEHNR and CDR2 FQNEAQ (reference sequence). CDR3: CASSFEGAKANYGYTF. The DNA of the CDR3 is TGTGCCAGCAGCTTCGAGGGGGCTAAAGCTAACTATGGCTACACCTTC.

V gene TRBV5-1 combines with J gene TRBJ2-1; D unresolved. The CDR3 contains 11 residues. From germline, CDR1 is SGHRS and CDR2 YFSETQ. V dropped 4 bases and J dropped 9 bases, with 8 bases sitting between them. In DNA form, the CDR3 reads TGCGCCAGCAGCCCGCTTACTGAGCAGTTCTTC. It yields the protein CASSPLTEQFF.

This clonotype was observed a handful of times. The rearrangement uses TRBV18 and TRBJ1-2; no reliable D call. There are 13 residues in the CDR3. The V gene lost 4 bases and the J gene lost 4 bases, with 10 bases spanning the gap. CDR1 and CDR2 (germline): KGHSH, LQKENI. The CDR3 DNA reads as TGTGCCAGCTCACAGGAGTTCCTCTATGGCTACACCTTC. Its protein is CASSQEFLYGYTF.

This clonotype was seen more than once but under ten times. The V call is TRBV20-1, the J call TRBJ2-7; tentatively, D is TRBD1 (6 bases). Germline CDR1 reads DFQATT; CDR2 reads SNEGSKA (reference sequence). This CDR3 has 14 amino acids. Trimming took 4 bases from V and 0 from J, leaving 13 bases between them. CDR3 in amino acids: CSANSGDPSYEQYF. As DNA, the CDR3 is TGCAGTGCTAATTCAGGGGACCCCTCCTACGAGCAGTACTTC.

The chain carries TRBV6-2 or TRBV6-3 and TRBJ2-3; 12 nucleotides line up with TRBD2. Germline V lookup: CDR1 MNHEY, CDR2 SVGEGT. Trimming removed 6 bases from V and 5 bases from J; junction bases left unmatched: 12. The CDR3 runs to 17 residues. This CDR3 reads CASSPPIPSGREDTQYF. The CDR3 DNA is TGTGCCAGCAGCCCACCGATCCCTAGCGGGAGGGAAGATACGCAGTATTTT.

This clonotype occurred a few times. J is TRBJ2-7 and V is TRBV20-1; TRBD1 might be the D (6 bases). V was pared by 6 bases and J by 6 bases, with 18 bases between. CDR1 and CDR2 from the germline V gene are DFQATT and SNEGSKA (reference sequence). The CDR3 runs 13 residues. As DNA, the CDR3 is TGCAGTGCCAGACCCCCCGGCAGGGGCGAGCAGTACTTC. It is translated as CSARPPGRGEQYF.

This clonotype was seen repeatedly, ten times or more. The V call is TRBV7-2, the J call TRBJ2-7, with D perhaps TRBD2 (5 bases). Germline V CDR1 and CDR2: SGHTA, FQGNSA. The CDR3 extends over 13 amino acids. V was clipped by 6 bases and J by 1 base, with 10 bases between them. CDR3 region: CASRSTGSYEQYF. The DNA of the CDR3 is TGTGCCAGCAGGAGCACGGGATCCTACGAGCAGTACTTC.

The CDR3 DNA is TGTGCCAGCAAGGAGTGGGCAGGGGGGTCACCCCTCCACTTT. This gives the protein CASKEWAGGSPLHF. The V and J genes are TRBV27 and TRBJ1-6, with 7 positions matching TRBD1. With V trimmed by 7 bases and J by 10 bases, 10 bases remained unmatched. CDR1 is MNHEY and CDR2 is SMNVEV in the germline V gene (reference sequence). The CDR3 is 14 amino acids.

This clonotype was counted ten times or more. The gene calls are TRBV7-9 and TRBJ2-5; TRBD1 matches 7 bases. Germline CDR1 reads SEHNR; CDR2 reads FQNEAQ (reference sequence). This CDR3 spans 15 amino acids. V was clipped by 3 bases and J by 3 bases; unmatched bases: 7. The CDR3 sequence: CASSFMNRGEETQYF. The CDR3 bases are TGTGCCAGCAGCTTCATGAACAGGGGAGAAGAGACCCAGTACTTC.

This rearrangement joins TRBV30 to TRBJ2-1; 8 nucleotides agree with TRBD2. V was pared by 3 bases and J by 14 bases, with 12 bases of the junction left unmatched. Per the germline V gene, CDR1 is GTSNPN and CDR2 is SVGIG (reference sequence). This CDR3 contains 13 residues. CDR3 region: CAWSETSGSPEFF. As DNA, the CDR3 is TGTGCCTGGAGCGAAACAAGCGGGAGTCCCGAGTTCTTC.

This sequence joins TRBV29-1 and TRBJ2-1, with TRBD2 matching over 9 bases. The CDR3 is 17 amino acids. Germline loops: CDR1 SQVTM, CDR2 ANQGSEA. With 1 base clipped from V and 0 bases from J, the junction kept 7 bases outside the gene matches. The chain's CDR3 is CSVEGLAGPRSYNEQFF. The CDR3 DNA reads as TGCAGCGTTGAAGGTCTAGCGGGACCCCGCTCCTACAATGAGCAGTTCTTC.